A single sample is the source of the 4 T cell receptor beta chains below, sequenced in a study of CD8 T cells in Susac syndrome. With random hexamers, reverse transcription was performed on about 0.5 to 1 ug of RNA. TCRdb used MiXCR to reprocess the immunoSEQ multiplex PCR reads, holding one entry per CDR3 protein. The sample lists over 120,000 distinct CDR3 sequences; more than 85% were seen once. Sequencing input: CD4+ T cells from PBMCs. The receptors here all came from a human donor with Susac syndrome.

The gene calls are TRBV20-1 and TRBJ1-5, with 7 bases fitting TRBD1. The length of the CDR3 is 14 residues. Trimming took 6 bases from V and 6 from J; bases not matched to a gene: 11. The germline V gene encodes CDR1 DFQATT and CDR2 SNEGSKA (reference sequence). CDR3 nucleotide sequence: TGCAGTGCCCAGACAGGGTTGAGAAGTCAGCCCCAGCATTTT. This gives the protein CSAQTGLRSQPQHF.

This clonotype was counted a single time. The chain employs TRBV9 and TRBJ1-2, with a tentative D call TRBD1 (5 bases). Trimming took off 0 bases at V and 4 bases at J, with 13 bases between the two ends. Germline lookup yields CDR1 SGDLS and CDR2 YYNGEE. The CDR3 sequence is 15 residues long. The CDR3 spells CASSVDPGATYGYTF. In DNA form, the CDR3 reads TGTGCCAGCAGCGTAGACCCTGGGGCCACCTATGGCTACACCTTC.

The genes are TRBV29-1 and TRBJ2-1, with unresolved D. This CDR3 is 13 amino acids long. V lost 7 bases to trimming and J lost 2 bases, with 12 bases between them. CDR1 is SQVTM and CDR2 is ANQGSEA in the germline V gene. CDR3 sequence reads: CSASRGTYNEQFF. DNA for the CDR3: TGCAGCGCGTCACGCGGCACCTACAATGAGCAGTTCTTC.

The CDR3 spells CASGVSYNSPLHF. For the CDR3, the DNA is TGTGCCAGCGGGGTCTCCTATAATTCACCCCTCCACTTT. The V call is TRBV7-9, the J call TRBJ1-6; D ambiguous. Germline CDR1 is SEHNR and CDR2 is FQNEAQ (reference sequence). The germline V and J ends were trimmed by 8 bases and 0 bases, with 5 bases remaining between them. The length of the CDR3 is 13 residues.